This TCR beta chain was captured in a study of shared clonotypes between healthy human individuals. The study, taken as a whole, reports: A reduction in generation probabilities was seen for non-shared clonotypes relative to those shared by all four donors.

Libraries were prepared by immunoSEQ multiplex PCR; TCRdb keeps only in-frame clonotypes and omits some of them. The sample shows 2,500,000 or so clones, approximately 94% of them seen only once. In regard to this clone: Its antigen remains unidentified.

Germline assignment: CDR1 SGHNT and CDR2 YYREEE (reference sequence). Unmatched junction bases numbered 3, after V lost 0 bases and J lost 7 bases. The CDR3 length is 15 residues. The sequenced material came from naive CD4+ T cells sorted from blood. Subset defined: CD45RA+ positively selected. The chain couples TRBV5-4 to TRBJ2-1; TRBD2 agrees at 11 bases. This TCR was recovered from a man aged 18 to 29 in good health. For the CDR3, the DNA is TGTGCCAGCAGCTTGGTAGCGGGAGGGTTTAATGAGCAGTTCTTC. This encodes CASSLVAGGFNEQFF. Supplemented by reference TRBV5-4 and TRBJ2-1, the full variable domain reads ETGVTQSPTHLIKTRGQQVTLRCSSQSGHNTVSWYQQALGQGPQFIFQYYREEENGRGNFPPRFSGLQFPNYSSELNVNALELDDSALYLCASSLVAGGFNEQFFGPGTRLTVL.